The clone carrying this TCR beta chain is a singleton in its sample. The antigen is unknown. The source of the sample is a study of T cells in localized non-small cell lung cancer. J lost 6 bases, V lost 2 bases, and 4 bases had no gene match. Germline-derived CDR1 and CDR2 are ENHRY and SYGVKD. The CDR3 is 13 amino acids. Study-level findings and limits: There was higher T cell clonality in uninvolved adjacent lung than in tumor, and it was highest there.

Profiled with immunoSEQ multiplex PCR; TCRdb holds only in-frame clones, not every one. The profile covers more than 30,000 clones, with roughly 90% appearing a single time and less than 20% taken by the ten largest. The chain couples TRBV10-3 to TRBJ2-7, with 7 bases that match TRBD2. The sequence was collected from a man aged 40-75 years with stage III lung adenocarcinoma. The specimen comprised peripheral blood mononuclear cells, sampled before any cancer treatment. CDR3 bases: TGTGCCATCAGTGAGGACGGGGAGGGCGAGCAGTACTTC. It is translated as CAISEDGEGEQYF.